The 20 T cell receptor beta chains listed next were all sequenced from one sample in a study of blood T cell repertoires in COVID-19 (dated by TCRdb to between 2020 and 2021). Receptor amplification or capture employed the immunoSEQ multiplex PCR assay. Imported from immuneACCESS, the table was reduced by TCRdb to in-frame sequences with V and J called. These copies leave out some clones; in studies compared against another copy, an unresolved V gene accounts for under half, and the cause of the remainder is not known. Present in this sample are some 200,000 clones, 70% to 90% of which were seen just once. The ten largest clones capture less than 4.5% of the sample. Sequences were obtained from peripheral blood. These receptors all stem from a man between 45 and 60 years old with acute or convalescent COVID-19.

This chain links TRBV10-1 with TRBJ1-3; the D is unclear. From germline, CDR1 is WNHNN and CDR2 SYGVQD (reference sequence). The CDR3 has 13 residues. V shed 4 bases and J shed 1 base, with 5 bases lying between them. The CDR3 DNA reads TGCGCCAGCAGTGCTCGGTCTGGAAACACCATATATTTT. Its protein product is CASSARSGNTIYF.

The chain employs TRBV30 and TRBJ2-7, with a weak D call TRBD1 (5 bases). V lost 4 bases, J lost 2 bases, and 15 bases lay in between. Germline V gene data show CDR1 as GTSNPN and CDR2 as SVGIG (reference sequence). The CDR3 totals 14 residues. The CDR3: CAWTKGRAAYEQYF. The CDR3 DNA reads as TGTGCCTGGACAAAAGGCAGGGCAGCCTACGAGCAGTACTTC.

The V call is TRBV19, the J call TRBJ1-5; 12 positions match TRBD1. This CDR3 spans 18 amino acids. V lost 4 bases and J lost 7; bases outside the gene matches: 14. Germline CDR1 LNHDA, CDR2 SQIVND (reference sequence). The DNA of the CDR3 is TGTGCCAGTAGTAACTTTCCATCGGGACAGGGGGCAAGGCAGCCCCAGCATTTT. This codes for CASSNFPSGQGARQPQHF.

The rearrangement uses TRBV6-5 and TRBJ2-1; 10 bases fit TRBD2. Germline assignment: CDR1 MNHEY and CDR2 SVGAGI. CDR3 length: 15 residues. With 6 bases clipped from V and 9 bases from J, the junction kept 11 bases outside the gene matches. Here the CDR3 DNA reads TGTGCCAGCAGATTTCTAAGCGGGGGGGCCAGTGAGCAGTTCTTC. Translation gives CASRFLSGGASEQFF.

Remarks on this clone: No DNA is shown, since the ends of the CDR3 on it are uncertain; the CDR3 is the one TCRdb lists. This chain joins TRBV21-1 and TRBJ2-3; the tabulated D call, TRBD1, remains unverified against the DNA. TRBV21-1 has pseudogene status. The CDR3 contains 14 residues when both ends are counted. The CDR3 is CASSKTSWGQGAYF.

V is TRBV3-1 (or the pseudogene TRBV3-2) and J is TRBJ2-3; 9 bases agree with TRBD1. The CDR3 has 16 residues. The J segment lost 2 bases and the V segment lost 1 base, leaving 4 bases of the junction unmatched. CDR1 is LGHDT, CDR2 YNNKEL, per germline (reference sequence). The CDR3 DNA reads as TGTGCCAGCAGCCAAGGGGACAGGGAGTACACAGATACGCAGTATTTT. Translated, it gives CASSQGDREYTDTQYF.

Comments on this clone: This sample includes further DNA sequences coding for the same CDR3. The rearrangement uses TRBV20-1 and TRBJ1-2, with D possibly TRBD1 on 5 matching bases. Trimming took off 3 bases at V and 5 bases at J, with 7 bases between the two ends. The CDR3 extends over 11 amino acids. From germline, CDR1 is DFQATT and CDR2 SNEGSKA (reference sequence). CDR3 amino acids: CSASQGYGYTF. DNA for the CDR3: TGCAGTGCTAGCCAGGGATATGGCTACACCTTC.

This chain uses TRBV6-1 with TRBJ2-2; D call uncertain. V was trimmed by 0 bases and J by 3 bases, leaving 8 bases between them. The CDR3 is made up of 15 amino acids. CDR1 MNHNS and CDR2 SASEGT come from the germline V gene. The CDR3 bases are TGTGCCAGCAGTGAAGCCCCCACGGACACCGGGGAGCTGTTTTTT. Its protein product is CASSEAPTDTGELFF.

The chain carries TRBV2 and TRBJ1-6; 7 bases line up with TRBD1. Looked up from germline, CDR1 is SNHLY and CDR2 is FYNNEI. The CDR3 runs to 13 residues. Unmatched junction bases numbered 0, after V lost 2 bases and J lost 8 bases. This CDR3 is CASSETGDSPLHF. The CDR3 DNA follows: TGTGCCAGCAGTGAAACAGGGGATTCACCCCTCCACTTT. The complete variable domain, with remaining parts taken from reference TRBV2 and TRBJ1-6, reads EPEVTQTPSHQVTQMGQEVILRCVPISNHLYFYWYRQILGQKVEFLVSFYNNEISEKSEIFDDQFSVERPDGSNFTLKIRSTKLEDSAMYFCASSETGDSPLHFGNGTRLTVT.

The chain is built from TRBV14 and TRBJ1-6; possible D gene TRBD1, 5 bases. Germline lookup yields CDR1 SGHDN and CDR2 FVKESK. There are 14 residues in the CDR3. Trimming cost V 1 base and J 6 bases, with 7 bases left between them. The CDR3 sequence is CASSQGQLNSPLHF. The CDR3 coding sequence is TGTGCCAGCAGCCAAGGACAGCTTAATTCACCCCTCCACTTT.

V usage is TRBV7-9 and J usage is TRBJ1-5, with 9 bases aligning to TRBD1. The germline V gene has CDR1 SEHNR and CDR2 FQNEAQ (reference sequence). The CDR3 consists of 19 residues. Losses at the gene ends were 2 bases for V and 5 bases for J; bases not matched to a gene: 16. The CDR3 sequence is CASSLNLGWGTGFDQPQHF. In DNA, the CDR3 is TGTGCCAGCAGCTTAAATTTAGGGTGGGGGACAGGGTTTGATCAGCCCCAGCATTTT.

The chain combines TRBV18 with TRBJ1-1; TRBD1 matches 7 bases. The CDR3 sequence is 14 residues long. Germline V lookup: CDR1 KGHSH, CDR2 LQKENI. V shed 5 bases, J shed 5 bases, and the junction held 8 bases outside the gene matches. This CDR3 reads CASSSPRQGTEAFF. CDR3 coding DNA: TGTGCCAGCTCAAGTCCGAGACAGGGTACTGAAGCTTTCTTT.

This chain links TRBV29-1 with TRBJ1-1, with D tentatively TRBD1 (6 bases). The V end lost 7 bases, the J end lost 2 bases, and 11 bases lay between the germline ends. Germline V gives CDR1 SQVTM, CDR2 ANQGSEA. This CDR3 has 12 residues. For the CDR3, the DNA is TGCAGCGGGGTGGGGACAAACACTGAAGCTTTCTTT. Protein: CSGVGTNTEAFF.

V gene TRBV18 combines with J gene TRBJ2-1; 7 bases map to TRBD2. The junction had 7 bases not matched to a gene; V was cut back by 2 bases and J by 6 bases. Germline CDR1 is KGHSH and CDR2 is LQKENI. This CDR3 contains 15 residues. Here the CDR3 DNA reads TGTGCCAGCTCACCAGGTTGGGGGGGTCTCAATGAGCAGTTCTTC. Its protein is CASSPGWGGLNEQFF.

The rearrangement joins TRBV6-2 or TRBV6-3 to TRBJ1-1; D is undetermined. Germline loops: CDR1 MNHEY, CDR2 SVGEGT. Trimming removed 0 bases from V and 1 base from J, with 6 bases in between. The CDR3 has 14 amino acids. CDR3 amino acids: CASSYSPSNTEAFF. CDR3 sequence (DNA): TGTGCCAGCAGTTACTCCCCATCGAACACTGAAGCTTTCTTT.

V and J are TRBV5-4 and TRBJ1-1; 7 bases map to TRBD1. CDR3 length: 14 amino acids. The J segment lost 2 bases and the V segment lost 6 bases, leaving 7 bases of the junction unmatched. Germline V CDR1 and CDR2: SGHNT, YYREEE (reference sequence). The CDR3 sequence is CASNLRTGNTEAFF. The CDR3 bases are TGTGCCAGCAACTTACGGACAGGTAACACTGAAGCTTTCTTT. Full variable domain (rest looked up from reference TRBV5-4 and TRBJ1-1): ETGVTQSPTHLIKTRGQQVTLRCSSQSGHNTVSWYQQALGQGPQFIFQYYREEENGRGNFPPRFSGLQFPNYSSELNVNALELDDSALYLCASNLRTGNTEAFFGQGTRLTVV.

The table lists this clone with a few counts. J is TRBJ1-2 and V is TRBV13, with a tentative D call TRBD1 (5 bases). Germline CDR1 PRHDT, CDR2 FYEKMQ (reference sequence). The CDR3 covers 19 residues. Trimming stripped 5 bases from V and 0 bases from J, with 25 bases between. The CDR3 spells CASSDHDVGGTGTNYGYTF. The CDR3 DNA reads TGTGCCAGCAGCGACCATGATGTGGGCGGGACGGGGACTAACTATGGCTACACCTTC.

The V call is TRBV5-1, the J call TRBJ1-2; 7 bases are a match to TRBD1. The CDR3 extends over 14 amino acids. Germline CDR1 and CDR2: SGHRS and YFSETQ. The junction had 6 bases not matched to a gene; V was cut back by 3 bases and J by 4 bases. CDR3 sequence reads: CASSSTRDSYGYTF. For the CDR3, the DNA is TGCGCCAGCAGCTCGACTAGGGACAGCTATGGCTACACCTTC.

The rearrangement uses TRBV24-1 and TRBJ2-7; D perhaps matches TRBD2 (5 bases). Germline assignment: CDR1 KGHDR and CDR2 SFDVKD. Trimming pared 9 bases from V and 2 bases from J, leaving 16 bases between. The CDR3 is made up of 14 amino acids. CDR3 residues: CATCQLDGTYEQYF. CDR3 coding DNA: TGTGCCACCTGCCAGTTGGACGGGACCTACGAGCAGTACTTC.

J is TRBJ1-1 and V is TRBV19; TRBD1 might be the D (5 bases). Trimming took 7 bases from V and 4 from J, leaving 19 bases between them. In germline, CDR1 is LNHDA, CDR2 SQIVND (reference sequence). The CDR3 has 15 residues. The CDR3 coding sequence is TGTGCCAGTATATCCCCAGGGATAATAGGCACTGAAGCTTTCTTT. Translating gives CASISPGIIGTEAFF.